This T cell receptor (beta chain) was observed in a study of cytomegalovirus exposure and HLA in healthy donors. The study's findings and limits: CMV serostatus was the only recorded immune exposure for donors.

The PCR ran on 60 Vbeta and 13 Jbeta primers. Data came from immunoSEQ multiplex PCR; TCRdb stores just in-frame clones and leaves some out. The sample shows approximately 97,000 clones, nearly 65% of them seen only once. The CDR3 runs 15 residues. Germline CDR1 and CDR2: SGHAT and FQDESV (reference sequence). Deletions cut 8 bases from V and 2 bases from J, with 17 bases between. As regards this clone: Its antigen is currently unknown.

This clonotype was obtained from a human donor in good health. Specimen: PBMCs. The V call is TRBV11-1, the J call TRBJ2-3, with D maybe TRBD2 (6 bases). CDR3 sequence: CASGTSGTPTDTQYF. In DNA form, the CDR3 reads TGTGCCAGCGGCACCTCCGGGACTCCCACAGATACGCAGTATTTT. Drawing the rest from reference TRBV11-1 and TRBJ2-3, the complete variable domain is EAEVAQSPRYKITEKSQAVAFWCDPISGHATLYWYRQILGQGPELLVQFQDESVVDDSQLPKDRFSAERLKGVDSTLKIQPAELGDSAMYLCASGTSGTPTDTQYFGPGTRLTVL.